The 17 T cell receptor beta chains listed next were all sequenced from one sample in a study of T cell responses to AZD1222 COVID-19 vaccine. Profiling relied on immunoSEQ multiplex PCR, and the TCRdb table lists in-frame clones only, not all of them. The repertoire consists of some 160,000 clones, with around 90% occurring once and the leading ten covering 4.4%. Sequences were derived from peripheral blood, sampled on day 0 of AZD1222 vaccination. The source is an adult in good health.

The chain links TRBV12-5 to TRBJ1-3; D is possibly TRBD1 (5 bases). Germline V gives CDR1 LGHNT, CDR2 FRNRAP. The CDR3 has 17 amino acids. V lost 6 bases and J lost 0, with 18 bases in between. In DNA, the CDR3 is TGTGCTAGTGGGCTGTCGCAGGGTCCCAGCTCTGGAAACACCATATATTTT. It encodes CASGLSQGPSSGNTIYF. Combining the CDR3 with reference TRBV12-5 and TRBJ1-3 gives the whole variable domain DARVTQTPRHKVTEMGQEVTMRCQPILGHNTVFWYRQTMMQGLELLAYFRNRAPLDDSGMPKDRFSAEMPDATLATLKIQPSEPRDSAVYFCASGLSQGPSSGNTIYFGEGSWLTVV.

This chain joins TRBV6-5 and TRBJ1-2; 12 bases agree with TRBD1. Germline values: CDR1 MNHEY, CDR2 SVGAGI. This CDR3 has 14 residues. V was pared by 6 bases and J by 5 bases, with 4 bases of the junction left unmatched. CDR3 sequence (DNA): TGTGCCAGCAGACAGGGACAGGGGGCGTATGGCTACACCTTC. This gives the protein CASRQGQGAYGYTF.

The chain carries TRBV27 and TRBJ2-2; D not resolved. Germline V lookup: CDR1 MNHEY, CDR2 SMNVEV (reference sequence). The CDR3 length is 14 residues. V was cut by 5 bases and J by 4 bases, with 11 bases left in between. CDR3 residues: CASSAGVSTGELFF. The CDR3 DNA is TGTGCCAGCAGTGCCGGTGTGAGCACCGGGGAGCTGTTTTTT.

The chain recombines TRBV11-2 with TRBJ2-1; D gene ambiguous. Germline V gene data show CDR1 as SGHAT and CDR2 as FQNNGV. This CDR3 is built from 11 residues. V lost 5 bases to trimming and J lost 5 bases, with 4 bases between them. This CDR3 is CASSLHNEQFF. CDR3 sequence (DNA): TGTGCCAGCAGCCTTCACAATGAGCAGTTCTTC. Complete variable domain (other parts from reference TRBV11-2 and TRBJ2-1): EAGVAQSPRYKIIEKRQSVAFWCNPISGHATLYWYQQILGQGPKLLIQFQNNGVVDDSQLPKDRFSAERLKGVDSTLKIQPAKLEDSAVYLCASSLHNEQFFGPGTRLTVL.

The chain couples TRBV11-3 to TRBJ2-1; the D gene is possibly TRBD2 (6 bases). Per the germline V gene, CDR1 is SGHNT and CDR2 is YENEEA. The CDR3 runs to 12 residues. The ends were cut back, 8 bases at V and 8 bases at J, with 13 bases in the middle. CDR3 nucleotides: TGTGCCAGCCAAATGGAGGGCGATGAGCAGTTCTTC. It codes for CASQMEGDEQFF.

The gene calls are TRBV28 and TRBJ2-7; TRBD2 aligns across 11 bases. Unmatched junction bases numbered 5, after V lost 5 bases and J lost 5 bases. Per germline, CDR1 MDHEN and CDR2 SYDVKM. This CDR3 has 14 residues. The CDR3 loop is CASSISGRAHEQYF. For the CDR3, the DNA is TGTGCCAGCAGTATTAGCGGGAGGGCCCACGAGCAGTACTTC.

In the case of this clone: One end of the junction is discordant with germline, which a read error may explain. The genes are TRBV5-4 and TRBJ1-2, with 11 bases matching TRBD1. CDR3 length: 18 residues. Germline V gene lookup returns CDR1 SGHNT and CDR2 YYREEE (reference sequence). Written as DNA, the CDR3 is TGTGCCGGCAGCACGGGACTTACACCGGGACAGGGGGGCTATGGCTACACCTTC. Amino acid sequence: CAGSTGLTPGQGGYGYTF.

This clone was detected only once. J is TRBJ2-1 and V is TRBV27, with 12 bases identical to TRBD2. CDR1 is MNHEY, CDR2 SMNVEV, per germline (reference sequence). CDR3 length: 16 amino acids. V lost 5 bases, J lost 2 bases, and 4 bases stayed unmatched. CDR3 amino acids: CASSPRLAGAYNEQFF. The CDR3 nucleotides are TGTGCCAGCAGTCCACGACTAGCGGGGGCCTACAATGAGCAGTTCTTC.

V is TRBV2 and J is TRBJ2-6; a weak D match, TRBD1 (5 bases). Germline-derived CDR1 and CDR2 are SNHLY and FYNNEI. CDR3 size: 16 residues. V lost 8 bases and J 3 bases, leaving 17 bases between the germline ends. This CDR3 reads CASSRDSLNGANVLTF. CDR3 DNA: TGTGCCAGCTCGAGAGACAGCTTAAATGGGGCCAACGTCCTGACTTTC.

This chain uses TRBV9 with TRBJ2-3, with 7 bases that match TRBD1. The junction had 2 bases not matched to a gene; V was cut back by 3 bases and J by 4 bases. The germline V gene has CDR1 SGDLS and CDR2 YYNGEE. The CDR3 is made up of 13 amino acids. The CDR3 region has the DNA TGTGCCAGCAGCGATCAGGGGGCAGATACGCAGTATTTT. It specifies CASSDQGADTQYF.

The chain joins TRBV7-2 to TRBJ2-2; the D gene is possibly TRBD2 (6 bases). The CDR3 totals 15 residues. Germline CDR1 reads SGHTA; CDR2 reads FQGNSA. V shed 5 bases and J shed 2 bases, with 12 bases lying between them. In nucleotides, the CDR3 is TGTGCCAGCAGCGTTTGGGGGGTAAACACCGGGGAGCTGTTTTTT. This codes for CASSVWGVNTGELFF. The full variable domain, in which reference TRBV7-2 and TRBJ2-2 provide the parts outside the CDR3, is GAGVSQSPSNKVTEKGKDVELRCDPISGHTALYWYRQSLGQGLEFLIYFQGNSAPDKSGLPSDRFSAERTGGSVSTLTIQRTQQEDSAVYLCASSVWGVNTGELFFGEGSRLTVL.

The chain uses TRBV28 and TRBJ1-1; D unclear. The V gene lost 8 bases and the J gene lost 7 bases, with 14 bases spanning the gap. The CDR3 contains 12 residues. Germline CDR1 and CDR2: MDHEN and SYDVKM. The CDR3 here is CASLSSWGEAFF. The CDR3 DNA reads TGTGCCAGCCTCTCCTCATGGGGTGAAGCTTTCTTT.

CDR3: CASSPNGLGGYYYF. The CDR3 DNA reads TGTGCCAGCAGCCCCAATGGGCTTGGGGGGTATTATTACTTC. The chain has TRBV3-1 (or the pseudogene TRBV3-2) and TRBJ2-5; D possibly corresponds to TRBD2 (6 bases). This CDR3 spans 14 amino acids. Germline V gene data show CDR1 as LGHDT and CDR2 as YNNKEL (reference sequence). The germline V and J ends were trimmed by 4 bases and 14 bases, with 23 bases remaining between them.

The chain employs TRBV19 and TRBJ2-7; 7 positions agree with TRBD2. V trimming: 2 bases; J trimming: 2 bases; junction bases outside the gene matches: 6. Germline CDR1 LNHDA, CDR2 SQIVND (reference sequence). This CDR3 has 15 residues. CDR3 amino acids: CASSISSGYTYEQYF. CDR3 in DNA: TGTGCCAGTAGTATAAGTAGCGGGTATACCTACGAGCAGTACTTC.

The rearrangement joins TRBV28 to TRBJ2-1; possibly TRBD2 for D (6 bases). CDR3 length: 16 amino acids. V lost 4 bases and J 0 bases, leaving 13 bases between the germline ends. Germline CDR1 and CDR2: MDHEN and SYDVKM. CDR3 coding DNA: TGTGCCAGCAGTTCGGGAGAAGTCAGCTCCTACAATGAGCAGTTCTTC. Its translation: CASSSGEVSSYNEQFF.

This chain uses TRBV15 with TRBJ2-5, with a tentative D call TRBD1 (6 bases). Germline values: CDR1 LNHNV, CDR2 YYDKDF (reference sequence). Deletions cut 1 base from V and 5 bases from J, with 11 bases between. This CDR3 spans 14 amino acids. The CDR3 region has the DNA TGTGCCACCAGCAGAGTCAGGGGTTGGGAGACCCAGTACTTC. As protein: CATSRVRGWETQYF. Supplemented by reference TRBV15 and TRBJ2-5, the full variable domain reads DAMVIQNPRYQVTQFGKPVTLSCSQTLNHNVMYWYQQKSSQAPKLLFHYYDKDFNNEADTPDNFQSRRPNTSFCFLDIRSPGLGDTAMYLCATSRVRGWETQYFGPGTRLLVL.

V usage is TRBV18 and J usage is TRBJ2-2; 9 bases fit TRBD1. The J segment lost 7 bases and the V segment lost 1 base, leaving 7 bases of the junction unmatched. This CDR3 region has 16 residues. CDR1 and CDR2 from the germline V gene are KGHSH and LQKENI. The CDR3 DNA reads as TGTGCCAGCTCACCACTGCCACAGGGGGCCAGCGGGGAGCTGTTTTTT. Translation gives CASSPLPQGASGELFF.